The 31 T cell receptor beta chains below all came from one sample that was sequenced in a study of blood T cells in healthy people across ages. Combining a sample-barcoded 5' primer with a J-beta primer mix, a second PCR ran for roughly 7 to 12 cycles. TCRdb itself ran the 5' RACE reads through MiXCR, one entry per CDR3 protein. The profile shows about 780,000 distinct CDR3 sequences, around 45% of them singletons. The sequenced sample consisted of blood. Receptor source: a man aged 80 or over in good health.

The chain uses TRBV10-3 and TRBJ1-5, with a weak D call TRBD1 (5 bases). CDR1 ENHRY and CDR2 SYGVKD come from the germline V gene. CDR3 length: 13 residues. Trimming removed 3 bases at V and 5 bases at J, with 8 bases between. CDR3 in amino acids: CAISDSRDQPQHF. Here the CDR3 DNA reads TGTGCCATCAGTGACTCCAGGGATCAGCCCCAGCATTTT.

The rearrangement joins TRBV9 to TRBJ2-5; possible D gene TRBD1, 6 bases. CDR1 and CDR2 from the germline V gene are SGDLS and YYNGEE. This CDR3 has 14 amino acids. V gave up 3 bases and J gave up 2 bases, with 11 bases separating them. Here the CDR3 reads CASSDRTAQETQYF. CDR3 in DNA: TGTGCCAGCAGCGACCGGACAGCTCAAGAGACCCAGTACTTC. Full variable domain (outside the CDR3, taken from reference TRBV9 and TRBJ2-5): DSGVTQTPKHLITATGQRVTLRCSPRSGDLSVYWYQQSLDQGLQFLIQYYNGEERAKGNILERFSAQQFPDLHSELNLSSLELGDSALYFCASSDRTAQETQYFGPGTRLLVL.

This chain joins TRBV2 and TRBJ2-3; D remains unclear. V was pared by 7 bases and J by 0 bases, with 14 bases between. CDR1 is SNHLY and CDR2 is FYNNEI in the germline V gene. The CDR3 covers 15 residues. This CDR3 is CASTVVPSSTDTQYF. CDR3 coding DNA: TGTGCCAGCACCGTCGTCCCCTCTAGCACAGATACGCAGTATTTT.

The chain joins TRBV28 to TRBJ2-7; 7 bases are a match to TRBD2. After removal of 7 bases from V and 4 bases from J, the junction contained 4 bases not matched to a gene. This CDR3 has 12 residues. Per germline, CDR1 MDHEN and CDR2 SYDVKM. The CDR3 nucleotides are TGTGCCAGCACCGGGGAGGGGTACGAGCAGTACTTC. Translated: CASTGEGYEQYF. Variable domain in full (rest from reference TRBV28 and TRBJ2-7): DVKVTQSSRYLVKRTGEKVFLECVQDMDHENMFWYRQDPGLGLRLIYFSYDVKMKEKGDIPEGYSVSREKKERFSLILESASTNQTSMYLCASTGEGYEQYFGPGTRLTVT.

This sequence joins TRBV7-2 and TRBJ2-3, with 9 nucleotides matching TRBD2. V lost 8 bases to trimming and J lost 6 bases; unmatched junction nucleotides: 15. The CDR3 extends over 16 amino acids. From germline, CDR1 is SGHTA and CDR2 FQGNSA. The CDR3 region has the DNA TGTGCCAGCGGCCCGAGACTAGCGGTAGTGGACGATACGCAGTATTTT. This gives the protein CASGPRLAVVDDTQYF.

This chain links TRBV6-2 or TRBV6-3 with TRBJ2-1; 11 bases are a match to TRBD2. Germline V gives CDR1 MNHEY, CDR2 SVGEGT. The CDR3 length is 17 residues. V lost 4 bases and J lost 0; bases outside the gene matches: 5. CDR3 in amino acids: CASSSETSGASYNEQFF. CDR3 sequence (DNA): TGTGCCAGCAGTTCGGAGACTAGCGGGGCCTCCTACAATGAGCAGTTCTTC.

The gene calls are TRBV14 and TRBJ1-3; tentative D call: TRBD1 (5 bases). The CDR3 is 13 amino acids. The germline CDR1 and CDR2 sequences are SGHDN and FVKESK. V was cut by 1 base and J by 14 bases, with 15 bases left in between. CDR3 sequence (DNA): TGTGCCAGCAGCCAAGCGGACAACCATTTGGTATATTTT. Encoded protein: CASSQADNHLVYF.

The chain uses TRBV4-2 and TRBJ2-7, with 7 bases lining up with TRBD1. V shed 4 bases and J 7 bases; nucleotides not matched to a gene: 13. Germline V gene lookup returns CDR1 LGHNA and CDR2 YNFKEQ. The CDR3 runs to 15 residues. The CDR3 region has the DNA TGTGCCAGCAGCCTGACAGGGTCCGTTGGGAATGAGCAGTACTTC. Amino acid sequence: CASSLTGSVGNEQYF.

This chain joins TRBV28 and TRBJ2-7, with 9 positions matching TRBD2. Trimming at V came to 8 bases and at J to 0 bases, leaving 8 bases not matched to a gene. Per germline, CDR1 MDHEN and CDR2 SYDVKM. The CDR3 consists of 15 residues. CDR3 nucleotides: TGTGCCAGCCTTAAGGCGGGAGGGAACTCCTACGAGCAGTACTTC. It codes for CASLKAGGNSYEQYF.

The chain links TRBV5-6 to TRBJ2-1; D is possibly TRBD2 (5 bases). Germline CDR1 reads SGHDT; CDR2 reads YYEEEE. V was trimmed by 4 bases and J by 5 bases, leaving 16 bases between them. CDR3 length: 15 amino acids. In DNA form, the CDR3 reads TGTGCCAGCAGCCCACTCCAGGAGGCCCACAATGAGCAGTTCTTC. The encoded protein is CASSPLQEAHNEQFF.

J is TRBJ2-1 and V is TRBV20-1; D gene ambiguous. The J call is uncertain, as TRBJ2-7 better fits the DNA end. CDR1 and CDR2 (germline): DFQATT, SNEGSKA (reference sequence). CDR3 length equals 14 residues. DNA of the CDR3: TGCAGTGCTGAGCCCGACCCCACCTACAATGAGCAGTACTTC. Protein product: CSAEPDPTYNEQYF.

The chain links TRBV5-1 to TRBJ2-1, with 14 bases aligning to TRBD2. J gave up 0 bases and V 4 bases, and 6 bases lay outside the gene matches. The CDR3 runs 18 residues. Germline V gene lookup returns CDR1 SGHRS and CDR2 YFSETQ. The CDR3 nucleotides read TGCGCCAGCAGCCCCGAAGGACTAGCGGGAGGCTCCTACAATGAGCAGTTCTTC. It specifies CASSPEGLAGGSYNEQFF.

This clonotype was seen a few times. The V gene is TRBV3-1, the J gene TRBJ1-1; TRBD1 matches 10 bases. Losses at the gene ends were 4 bases for V and 5 bases for J; bases not matched to a gene: 7. Germline V gene lookup returns CDR1 LGHDT and CDR2 YNNKEL (reference sequence). The CDR3 extends over 15 amino acids. CDR3 sequence (DNA): TGTGCCAGCAGCCTCAGACAGGGGGCTCGGACTGAAGCTTTCTTT. Its protein is CASSLRQGARTEAFF.

The chain has TRBV5-1 and TRBJ1-2; 10 bases map to TRBD1. The J segment lost 4 bases and the V segment lost 10 bases, leaving 10 bases of the junction unmatched. Germline values: CDR1 SGHRS, CDR2 YFSETQ. The CDR3 sequence is 14 residues long. In nucleotides, the CDR3 is TGCGCCGGCGGGACAGGGGAATTCAGCTATGGCTACACCTTC. Translating it yields CAGGTGEFSYGYTF.

This clonotype was picked up many times. This chain's CDR3 is CSAPSTSGRAYNEQFF. In DNA, the CDR3 is TGCAGTGCCCCATCGACTAGCGGGAGGGCTTACAATGAGCAGTTCTTC. V usage is TRBV20-1 and J usage is TRBJ2-1, with 14 positions matching TRBD2. With 6 bases clipped from V and 4 bases from J, the junction kept 8 bases outside the gene matches. The CDR3 extends over 16 amino acids. Germline V gene sequence: CDR1 DFQATT, CDR2 SNEGSKA (reference sequence).

Remarks on this clonotype: Since a much larger clone is just one base distant, this may be a read error. This chain joins TRBV6-5 and TRBJ2-1; TRBD1 aligns across 7 bases. V trimming: 0 bases; J trimming: 8 bases; junction bases outside the gene matches: 13. This CDR3 contains 17 residues. The germline CDR1 and CDR2 sequences are MNHEY and SVGAGI. The CDR3: CASSYSTRGPYGDEQFF. The CDR3, as DNA: TGTGCCAGCAGTTACTCGACGAGGGGGCCCTATGGGGATGAGCAGTTCTTC.

The chain uses TRBV12-3 or TRBV12-4 and TRBJ1-2; D remains unclear. The CDR3 runs to 14 residues. V was trimmed by 6 bases and J by 3 bases, leaving 14 bases between them. CDR3 bases: TGTGCCAGCAGAGTTGACAACTCCTACTATGGCTACACCTTC. Its protein is CASRVDNSYYGYTF.

The chain couples TRBV4-2 to TRBJ2-1; 13 bases are shared with TRBD2. Trimming cost V 0 bases and J 4 bases; bases outside gene matches: 9. Germline V gene lookup returns CDR1 LGHNA and CDR2 YNFKEQ. The CDR3 loop spans 19 amino acids. In DNA form, the CDR3 reads TGTGCCAGCAGCCAAGAACCCGGACTAGCGGGAGTGGGTTACAATGAGCAGTTCTTC. As protein: CASSQEPGLAGVGYNEQFF.

To note about this clonotype: With a much larger clone just one base away, this may be a read error. The genes are TRBV28 and TRBJ2-7, with TRBD2 matching 11 bases. This CDR3 has 14 amino acids. Germline CDR1 MDHEN, CDR2 SYDVKM. The CDR3: CASIAGGPSHEQYF. The CDR3 DNA sequence: TGTGCCAGCATAGCGGGAGGGCCCTCCCACGAGCAGTACTTC. Based on the CDR3 plus reference TRBV28 and TRBJ2-7, the full variable domain is DVKVTQSSRYLVKRTGEKVFLECVQDMDHENMFWYRQDPGLGLRLIYFSYDVKMKEKGDIPEGYSVSREKKERFSLILESASTNQTSMYLCASIAGGPSHEQYFGPGTRLTVT.

The V call is TRBV20-1, the J call TRBJ2-7; 9 positions agree with TRBD1. Germline V gene sequence: CDR1 DFQATT, CDR2 SNEGSKA (reference sequence). The CDR3 loop spans 13 amino acids. Losses at the gene ends were 5 bases for V and 5 bases for J; bases not matched to a gene: 7. The CDR3 region has the DNA TGCAGTGCTCGCCGGGACAGGGTAAACGAGCAGTACTTC. It yields the protein CSARRDRVNEQYF.

CDR3 coding DNA: TGTGCCTGCGAGACAGGGTGGGAGACCCAGTACTTC. It specifies CACETGWETQYF. This chain connects TRBV30 to TRBJ2-7, with 7 bases matching TRBD1. The J call may be faulty, since TRBJ2-5 better matches the DNA end. Per the germline V gene, CDR1 is GTSNPN and CDR2 is SVGIG (reference sequence). This CDR3 contains 12 residues.

This clonotype was seen a handful of times. The J gene is TRBJ2-7, the V gene TRBV6-1; D unclear. The germline V gene has CDR1 MNHNS and CDR2 SASEGT. The CDR3 spans 13 residues. V was trimmed by 1 base and J by 9 bases, leaving 13 bases between them. The CDR3 DNA reads as TGTGCCAGCAGTGAAGGGGGATCCTTTGGGCAGTACTTC. Encoded protein: CASSEGGSFGQYF.

This clonotype was picked up a small number of times. The chain links TRBV20-1 to TRBJ2-3, with D maybe TRBD2 (6 bases). In germline, CDR1 is DFQATT, CDR2 SNEGSKA (reference sequence). V was pared by 3 bases and J by 1 base, with 14 bases between. CDR3 size: 15 residues. CDR3 DNA sequence: TGCAGTGCTAGTCTAGCGCGATTTGGCACAGATACGCAGTATTTT. Encoded protein: CSASLARFGTDTQYF.

CDR3 sequence reads: CASSVDLNTEAFF. CDR3 DNA: TGTGCCAGCAGCGTGGACCTGAACACTGAAGCTTTCTTT. This sequence joins TRBV9 and TRBJ1-1; D ambiguous. The germline gives CDR1 SGDLS, CDR2 YYNGEE. This CDR3 contains 13 residues. Trimming removed 2 bases from V and 0 bases from J, with 5 bases in between.

The V gene is TRBV30, the J gene TRBJ2-1; no clear D gene. The J call is in doubt because the DNA end fits TRBJ2-7 better. The CDR3 is made up of 13 amino acids. Germline V lookup: CDR1 GTSNPN, CDR2 SVGIG (reference sequence). This CDR3 is CAWSASTDNEQYF. The CDR3 bases are TGTGCCTGGAGTGCTAGTACCGACAATGAGCAGTACTTC.

This clonotype has a handful of counts. The gene calls are TRBV7-2 and TRBJ2-4, with 7 bases that match TRBD1. In germline, CDR1 is SGHTA, CDR2 FQGNSA. Unmatched junction bases numbered 8, after V lost 4 bases and J lost 5 bases. The CDR3 covers 15 residues. CDR3 in amino acids: CASSSSPDRENIQYF. CDR3 sequence (DNA): TGTGCCAGCAGCTCAAGCCCCGACAGGGAAAACATTCAGTACTTC. Full variable domain (outside the CDR3, taken from reference TRBV7-2 and TRBJ2-4): GAGVSQSPSNKVTEKGKDVELRCDPISGHTALYWYRQSLGQGLEFLIYFQGNSAPDKSGLPSDRFSAERTGGSVSTLTIQRTQQEDSAVYLCASSSSPDRENIQYFGAGTRLSVL.

J is TRBJ2-1 and V is TRBV27; the D is unclear. This CDR3 spans 21 amino acids. V lost 6 bases and J 1 base, leaving 31 bases between the germline ends. The V gene's germline CDR1 is MNHEY and CDR2 SMNVEV (reference sequence). The CDR3 nucleotides read TGTGCCAGCAGGGGCCGGGCTGAAACGATCTTTACTTTGATATCCTACAATGAGCAGTTCTTC. Protein sequence: CASRGRAETIFTLISYNEQFF.

The chain uses TRBV29-1 and TRBJ2-7; D gene unclear. The V end lost 8 bases, the J end lost 2 bases, and 10 bases lay between the germline ends. Germline V gene sequence: CDR1 SQVTM, CDR2 ANQGSEA. The CDR3 covers 11 residues. CDR3 DNA: TGCAGCTTTGGAATCGCCTACGAGCAGTACTTC. As protein: CSFGIAYEQYF.

As concerns this clonotype: Possible read error: a much larger clone is one base away. The rearrangement links TRBV20-1 to TRBJ2-1; D is perhaps TRBD1 (5 bases). V was trimmed by 2 bases and J by 10 bases, leaving 9 bases between them. CDR3 size: 11 residues. Germline V gives CDR1 DFQATT, CDR2 SNEGSKA (reference sequence). The CDR3 here is CSARRGYEQFF. CDR3 nucleotides: TGCAGTGCTAGAAGGGGCTACGAGCAGTTCTTC.

The chain joins TRBV5-1 to TRBJ1-1; 8 bases are shared with TRBD1. CDR3 length: 14 residues. V gave up 7 bases and J gave up 4 bases; unmatched junction bases: 9. In germline, CDR1 is SGHRS, CDR2 YFSETQ. The CDR3 sequence is CASRYRTGGTEAFF. The CDR3, as DNA: TGCGCCAGCCGCTACCGTACAGGGGGCACTGAAGCTTTCTTT.

This clonotype came up once. The V and J genes are TRBV27 and TRBJ1-2; no clear D gene. The length of the CDR3 is 13 residues. Germline CDR1 reads MNHEY; CDR2 reads SMNVEV (reference sequence). V was cut by 3 bases and J by 4 bases, with 9 bases left in between. The CDR3 DNA sequence: TGTGCCAGCAGTTTCTCGAGGGCCTATGGCTACACCTTC. It encodes CASSFSRAYGYTF.